Listed below are T cell receptor beta chains from one sample, sequenced in a study of cytomegalovirus exposure and HLA in healthy donors. Profiled with immunoSEQ multiplex PCR; TCRdb holds only in-frame clones, not every one. Of around 63,000 clones listed, roughly 76% are singletons. Sequenced: PBMCs. These receptors all come from a man between 60 and 75 years old in good health and CMV-seropositive. The conserved cysteine and the conserved F or W are not part of the CDR3 here. Size is omitted from some rows. Given values are once, few, many or a class for expanded clones.

v_call	clone_size	cdr3_aa
TRBV7-8	-	ASSKTSVGTDTQY
TRBV7-9	few	ASTGQEYATNEKLF
TRBV5-1	-	ASSLDRETQY
TRBV13	-	ASSLRAGGPTKNIQY
TRBV10-3	-	AIGSTGGDTEAF
TRBV11-3	-	ASSFSLGQGNTDTQY
TRBV2	once	ASSGQGAGEKLF
TRBV5-5	few	ASSFGRGTEAF
TRBV7-2	-	ASSSLGLDTQY
TRBV4-2	-	ASSRTGVVEAF
TRBV11-3	-	ASSFGTGNNEQF
TRBV7-2	-	ASSYAPGSGANVLT
TRBV5-4	few	ASSLSWGQGDRNEQF
TRBV5-1	-	ASSFLQISGVNTEAF
TRBV5-4	-	ASSPTGVSYEQY
TRBV4-1	-	ASSHHKGDLTGELF
TRBV5-6	-	ASSLREGSYRNTIY